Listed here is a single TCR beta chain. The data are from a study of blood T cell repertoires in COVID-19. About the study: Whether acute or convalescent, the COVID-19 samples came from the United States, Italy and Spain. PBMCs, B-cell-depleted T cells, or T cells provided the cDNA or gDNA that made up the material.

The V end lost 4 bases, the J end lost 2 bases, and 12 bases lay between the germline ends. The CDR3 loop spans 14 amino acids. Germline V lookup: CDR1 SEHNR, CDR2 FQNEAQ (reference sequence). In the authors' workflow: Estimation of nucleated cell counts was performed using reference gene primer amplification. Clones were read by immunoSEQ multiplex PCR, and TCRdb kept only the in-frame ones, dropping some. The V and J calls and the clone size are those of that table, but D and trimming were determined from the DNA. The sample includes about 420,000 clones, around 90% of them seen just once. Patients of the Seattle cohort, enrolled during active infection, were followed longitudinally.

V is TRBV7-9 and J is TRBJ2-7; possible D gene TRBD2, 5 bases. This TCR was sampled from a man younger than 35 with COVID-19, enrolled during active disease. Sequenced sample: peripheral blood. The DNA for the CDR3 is TGTGCCAGCAGCTCCGGAGCCGGGACCTACGAGCAGTACTTC. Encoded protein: CASSSGAGTYEQYF.